The source of this T cell receptor beta chain is a study of blood T cell repertoires in COVID-19. Germline V gene sequence: CDR1 SGHRS, CDR2 YFSETQ. Losses at the gene ends were 4 bases for V and 2 bases for J; bases not matched to a gene: 7. The CDR3 totals 16 residues. Authors' analysis steps: Reference gene primer amplification yielded estimated nucleated cell counts. Sequenced by immunoSEQ multiplex PCR; TCRdb stores in-frame clones only, minus some. V, J and clone size derive from that table, while D and trimming were established from the DNA sequence. The data contain 540,000 or so clones, roughly nine tenths of them singletons.

Sequences were obtained from peripheral blood. V usage is TRBV5-1 and J usage is TRBJ2-3; 10 bases map to TRBD2. This clonotype was obtained from a woman aged 45-65 years with COVID-19, enrolled during active disease. CDR3 coding DNA: TGCGCCAGCAGCCCGACTAGCGGGCTTTCCACAGATACGCAGTATTTT. It specifies CASSPTSGLSTDTQYF.